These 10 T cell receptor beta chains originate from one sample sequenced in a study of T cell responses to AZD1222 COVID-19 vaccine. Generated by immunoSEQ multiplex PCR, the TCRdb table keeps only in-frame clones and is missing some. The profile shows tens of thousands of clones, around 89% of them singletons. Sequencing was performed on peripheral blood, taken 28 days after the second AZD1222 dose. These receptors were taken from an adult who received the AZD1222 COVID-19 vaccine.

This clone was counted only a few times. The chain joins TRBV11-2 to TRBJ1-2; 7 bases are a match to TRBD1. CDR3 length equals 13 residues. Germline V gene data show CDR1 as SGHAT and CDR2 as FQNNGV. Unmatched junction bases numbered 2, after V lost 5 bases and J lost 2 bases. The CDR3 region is CASSMGQNYGYTF. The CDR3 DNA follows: TGTGCCAGCAGCATGGGACAGAACTATGGCTACACCTTC.

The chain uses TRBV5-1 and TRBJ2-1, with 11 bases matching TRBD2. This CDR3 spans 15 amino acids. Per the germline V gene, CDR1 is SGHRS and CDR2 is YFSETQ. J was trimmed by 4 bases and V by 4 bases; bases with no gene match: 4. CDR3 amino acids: CASSQTSGIYNEQFF. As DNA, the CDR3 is TGCGCCAGCAGCCAGACTAGCGGGATTTACAATGAGCAGTTCTTC.

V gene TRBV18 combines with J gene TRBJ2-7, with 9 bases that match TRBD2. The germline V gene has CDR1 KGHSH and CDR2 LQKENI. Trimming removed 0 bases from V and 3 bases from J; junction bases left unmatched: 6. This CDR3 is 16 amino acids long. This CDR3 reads CASSPPSSGILYEQYF. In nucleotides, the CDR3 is TGTGCCAGCTCACCACCGTCTAGCGGGATTCTCTACGAGCAGTACTTC.

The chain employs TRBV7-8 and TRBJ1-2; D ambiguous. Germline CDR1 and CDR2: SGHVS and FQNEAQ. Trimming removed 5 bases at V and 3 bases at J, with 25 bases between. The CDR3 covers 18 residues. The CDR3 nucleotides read TGTGCCAGCAGCCCGATCGTCCGGACGGCCCGATCCCACTATGGCTACACCTTC. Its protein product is CASSPIVRTARSHYGYTF.

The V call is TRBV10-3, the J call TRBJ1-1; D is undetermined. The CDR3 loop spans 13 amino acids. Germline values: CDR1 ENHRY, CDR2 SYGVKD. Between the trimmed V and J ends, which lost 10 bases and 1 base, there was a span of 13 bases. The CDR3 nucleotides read TGTGCCACTACGATAGATGGGAACACTGAAGCTTTCTTT. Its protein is CATTIDGNTEAFF.

The CDR3 region has the DNA TGTGCCAGCTCACCCACCCAGGGCAGCAATGAGCAGTTCTTC. This encodes CASSPTQGSNEQFF. V usage is TRBV18 and J usage is TRBJ2-1, with D maybe TRBD1 (5 bases). In germline, CDR1 is KGHSH, CDR2 LQKENI. The CDR3 consists of 14 residues. Trimming took 3 bases from V and 6 from J, leaving 12 bases between them. Variable domain in full (rest from reference TRBV18 and TRBJ2-1): NAGVMQNPRHLVRRRGQEARLRCSPMKGHSHVYWYRQLPEEGLKFMVYLQKENIIDESGMPKERFSAEFPKEGPSILRIQQVVRGDSAAYFCASSPTQGSNEQFFGPGTRLTVL.

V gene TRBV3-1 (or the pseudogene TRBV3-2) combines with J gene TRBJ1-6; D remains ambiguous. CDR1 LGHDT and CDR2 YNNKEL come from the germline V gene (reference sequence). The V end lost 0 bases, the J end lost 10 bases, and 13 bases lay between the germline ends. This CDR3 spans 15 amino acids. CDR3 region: CASSQDSFGISPLHF. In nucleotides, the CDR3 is TGTGCCAGCAGCCAAGATTCTTTCGGGATCTCACCCCTCCACTTT.

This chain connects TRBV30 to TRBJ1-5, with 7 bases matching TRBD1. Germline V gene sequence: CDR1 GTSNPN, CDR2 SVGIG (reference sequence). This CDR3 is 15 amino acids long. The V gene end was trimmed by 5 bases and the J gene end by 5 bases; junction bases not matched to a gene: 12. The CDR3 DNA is TGTGCCTGGCACCCACAGGGGTTTACGGATCAGCCCCAGCATTTT. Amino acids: CAWHPQGFTDQPQHF.

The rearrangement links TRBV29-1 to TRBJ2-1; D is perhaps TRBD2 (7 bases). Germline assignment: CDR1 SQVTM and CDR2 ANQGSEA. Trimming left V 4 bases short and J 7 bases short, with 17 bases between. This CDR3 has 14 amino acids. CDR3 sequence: CSVVWGAGGNEQFF. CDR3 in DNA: TGCAGCGTTGTTTGGGGGGCCGGGGGGAATGAGCAGTTCTTC.

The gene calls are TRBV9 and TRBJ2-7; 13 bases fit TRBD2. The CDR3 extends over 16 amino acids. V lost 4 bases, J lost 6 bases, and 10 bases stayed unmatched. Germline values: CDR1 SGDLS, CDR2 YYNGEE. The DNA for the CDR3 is TGTGCCAGCAGCCTCAGGACTAGCGGGAGCGGAAGCGAGCAGTACTTC. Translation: CASSLRTSGSGSEQYF. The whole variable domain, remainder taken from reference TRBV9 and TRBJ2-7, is DSGVTQTPKHLITATGQRVTLRCSPRSGDLSVYWYQQSLDQGLQFLIQYYNGEERAKGNILERFSAQQFPDLHSELNLSSLELGDSALYFCASSLRTSGSGSEQYFGPGTRLTVT.